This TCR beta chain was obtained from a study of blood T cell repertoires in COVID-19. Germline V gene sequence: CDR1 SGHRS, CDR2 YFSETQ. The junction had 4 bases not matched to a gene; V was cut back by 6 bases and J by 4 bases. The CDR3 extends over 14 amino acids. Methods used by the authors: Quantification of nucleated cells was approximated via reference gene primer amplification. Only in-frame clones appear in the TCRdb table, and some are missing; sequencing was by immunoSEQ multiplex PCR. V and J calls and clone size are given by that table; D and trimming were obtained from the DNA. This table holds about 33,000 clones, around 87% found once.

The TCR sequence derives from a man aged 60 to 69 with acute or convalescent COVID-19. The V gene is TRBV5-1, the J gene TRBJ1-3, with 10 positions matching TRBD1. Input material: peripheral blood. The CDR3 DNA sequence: TGCGCCAGCAACCCGACAGGGGGCGGAAACACCATATATTTT. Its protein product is CASNPTGGGNTIYF.